This is a list of T cell receptor beta chains from one sample in a study of long-term antiretroviral therapy in people with HIV. TCRdb's copy holds only in-frame clones and misses some; the assay was immunoSEQ multiplex PCR. The profile shows 20,000 to 25,000 clones, approximately 80% of them singletons. The specimen was unsorted PBMCs, collected 0.5 years after starting antiretroviral therapy. These receptors came from a man in his late teens or twenties with HIV. Each CDR3 is given with its conserved first and last residue. The order of the fields is CDR3 length, J gene, V gene, clone size, D gene, CDR3 DNA, CDR3 protein. A D gene is named only where the DNA matches it firmly. Clone size, where shown, is once, few, many, or a class for clones that have expanded.

cdr3_length: 14
j_call: TRBJ2-5
v_call: TRBV2
clone_size: NA
d_call: TRBD2
cdr3_nt: TGTGCCAGCAGTGATGTTAGCGGGACGGAGACCCAGTACTTC
cdr3_aa: CASSDVSGTETQYF

cdr3_length: 17
j_call: TRBJ2-3
v_call: TRBV7-9
clone_size: NA
d_call: TRBD1
cdr3_nt: TGTGCCAGCAGCCCTTTATTGGGGACAGGGGGTACAGATACGCAGTATTTT
cdr3_aa: CASSPLLGTGGTDTQYF

cdr3_length: 18
j_call: TRBJ2-1
v_call: TRBV4-3
clone_size: medium-sized
d_call: TRBD2
cdr3_nt: TGCGCCAGCAGCCAAGATCGCGGCGGGGGTAGCTCCTACAATGAGCAGTTCTTC
cdr3_aa: CASSQDRGGGSSYNEQFF

cdr3_length: 16
j_call: TRBJ1-4
v_call: TRBV13
clone_size: NA
d_call: TRBD1
cdr3_nt: TGTGCCAGCAGCCCGGGACAGGGGGTTGCAAGTGAAAAACTGTTTTTT
cdr3_aa: CASSPGQGVASEKLFF

cdr3_length: 20
j_call: TRBJ1-1
v_call: TRBV5-1
clone_size: NA
d_call: NA
cdr3_nt: TGCGCCAGCAGCTTGAGGGACAACTCCGGGCCCGGCAGCCTGAACACTGAAGCTTTCTTT
cdr3_aa: CASSLRDNSGPGSLNTEAFF

cdr3_length: 15
j_call: TRBJ2-1
v_call: TRBV5-4
clone_size: NA
d_call: NA
cdr3_nt: TGTGCCAGCAGCTTGGGGGGAGGAACTTACAATGAGCAGTTCTTC
cdr3_aa: CASSLGGGTYNEQFF

cdr3_length: 14
j_call: TRBJ2-3
v_call: TRBV5-1
clone_size: NA
d_call: NA
cdr3_nt: TGCGCCAGCCGTCGAGAGGACCGGAGGGATACGCAGTATTTT
cdr3_aa: CASRREDRRDTQYF

cdr3_length: 14
j_call: TRBJ1-5
v_call: TRBV7-9
clone_size: NA
d_call: NA
cdr3_nt: TGTGCCAGCAGCCGCACAGGGATCGATCAGCCCCAGCATTTT
cdr3_aa: CASSRTGIDQPQHF

cdr3_length: 15
j_call: TRBJ1-4
v_call: TRBV9
clone_size: NA
d_call: NA
cdr3_nt: TGTGCCAGCAGCGTAGCAGTGGGTCCTAATGAAAAACTGTTTTTT
cdr3_aa: CASSVAVGPNEKLFF

cdr3_length: 12
j_call: TRBJ2-5
v_call: TRBV7-6
clone_size: NA
d_call: TRBD1
cdr3_nt: TGTGCCAGCAGCTTATTACAGGGGTCCCAGTACTTC
cdr3_aa: CASSLLQGSQYF

cdr3_length: 14
j_call: TRBJ1-3
v_call: TRBV18
clone_size: few
d_call: NA
cdr3_nt: TGTGCCAGCTTAAGGCTGGAAACTGGAAACACCATATATTTT
cdr3_aa: CASLRLETGNTIYF

cdr3_length: 14
j_call: TRBJ1-6
v_call: TRBV4-2
clone_size: once
d_call: NA
cdr3_nt: TGTGCCAGCAGCCGCAGGGAGGATAATTCACCCCTCCACTTT
cdr3_aa: CASSRREDNSPLHF

cdr3_length: 11
j_call: TRBJ1-2
v_call: TRBV28
clone_size: NA
d_call: NA
cdr3_nt: TGTGCCAGCAGTCCAGATTATGGCTACACCTTC
cdr3_aa: CASSPDYGYTF

cdr3_length: 15
j_call: TRBJ2-1
v_call: TRBV5-4
clone_size: NA
d_call: NA
cdr3_nt: TGTGCCAGCAGCTTAACCGGGTCCCCGTACAATGAGCAGTTCTTC
cdr3_aa: CASSLTGSPYNEQFF

cdr3_length: 17
j_call: TRBJ2-3
v_call: TRBV7-2
clone_size: NA
d_call: TRBD1
cdr3_nt: TGTGCCAGCAGCTTAGCGCCTAGGGACAGGGGGGTCGGTACGCAGTATTTT
cdr3_aa: CASSLAPRDRGVGTQYF

cdr3_length: 13
j_call: TRBJ2-1
v_call: TRBV4-2
clone_size: once
d_call: NA
cdr3_nt: TGTGCCAGCAGCCAAGGGCTAGGCGATGAGCAGTTCTTC
cdr3_aa: CASSQGLGDEQFF

cdr3_length: 14
j_call: TRBJ1-2
v_call: TRBV5-1
clone_size: NA
d_call: TRBD1
cdr3_nt: TGCGCCAGCAGCTGGGGGGACAGCAACTATGGCTACACCTTC
cdr3_aa: CASSWGDSNYGYTF

cdr3_length: 16
j_call: TRBJ2-7
v_call: TRBV11-2
clone_size: NA
d_call: NA
cdr3_nt: TGTGCCAGCAGCTCCCTGAGGGCAGGGGGAGGCTACGAGCAGTACTTC
cdr3_aa: CASSSLRAGGGYEQYF

cdr3_length: 14
j_call: TRBJ2-7
v_call: TRBV4-3
clone_size: NA
d_call: NA
cdr3_nt: TGCGCCAGCAGCCAATTGGAAGGGACCTCCGAGCAGTACTTC
cdr3_aa: CASSQLEGTSEQYF

cdr3_length: 15
j_call: TRBJ1-3
v_call: TRBV7-9
clone_size: NA
d_call: TRBD1
cdr3_nt: TGTGCCAGCAGCCTATCCGGGACAGCAGGAAACACCATATATTTT
cdr3_aa: CASSLSGTAGNTIYF

cdr3_length: 16
j_call: TRBJ2-1
v_call: TRBV7-3
clone_size: once
d_call: TRBD2
cdr3_nt: TGTGCCAGCAGCCTCGACGCGACTAGCGGTAACAATGAGCAGTTCTTC
cdr3_aa: CASSLDATSGNNEQFF

cdr3_length: 14
j_call: TRBJ2-7
v_call: TRBV19
clone_size: NA
d_call: TRBD1
cdr3_nt: TGTGCCAGTAGTATAAAGGGGGCGCGAAGGGAGCAGTACTTC
cdr3_aa: CASSIKGARREQYF

cdr3_length: 16
j_call: TRBJ2-3
v_call: TRBV18
clone_size: once
d_call: NA
cdr3_nt: TGTGCCAGCTCACCCGGGATCGTTGGGTACACAGATACGCAGTATTTT
cdr3_aa: CASSPGIVGYTDTQYF

cdr3_length: 16
j_call: TRBJ1-4
v_call: TRBV25-1
clone_size: NA
d_call: TRBD1
cdr3_nt: TGTGCCAGCAGTGAGCGCTTGACAGGGGGTAATGAAAAACTGTTTTTT
cdr3_aa: CASSERLTGGNEKLFF

cdr3_length: 14
j_call: TRBJ2-1
v_call: TRBV5-5
clone_size: NA
d_call: NA
cdr3_nt: TGTGCCAGCAGCTTGGCGGACGTTTACAATGAGCAGTTCTTC
cdr3_aa: CASSLADVYNEQFF

cdr3_length: 15
j_call: TRBJ2-1
v_call: TRBV2
clone_size: NA
d_call: NA
cdr3_nt: TGTGCCAGCAGTCGTCAAGCGGGTGATCACAATGAGCAGTTCTTC
cdr3_aa: CASSRQAGDHNEQFF

cdr3_length: 15
j_call: TRBJ1-6
v_call: TRBV11-2
clone_size: few
d_call: NA
cdr3_nt: TGTGCCAGCAGCCTCGGGACGGCCTATAATTCACCCCTCCACTTT
cdr3_aa: CASSLGTAYNSPLHF

cdr3_length: 12
j_call: TRBJ1-1
v_call: TRBV7-9
clone_size: NA
d_call: NA
cdr3_nt: TGTGCCAGCAGCTCCCCGGGATGGGTAGCTTTCTTT
cdr3_aa: CASSSPGWVAFF

cdr3_length: 15
j_call: TRBJ2-3
v_call: TRBV5-1
clone_size: NA
d_call: TRBD2
cdr3_nt: TGCGCCAGCAGCGGGGGCCCTAGCGGGGCAGATACGCAGTATTTT
cdr3_aa: CASSGGPSGADTQYF

cdr3_length: 16
j_call: TRBJ2-2
v_call: TRBV27
clone_size: NA
d_call: TRBD2
cdr3_nt: TGTGCCAGCAGTTTATTGAGTAGCGGGAGCGGTGGGGAGCTGTTTTTT
cdr3_aa: CASSLLSSGSGGELFF

cdr3_length: 15
j_call: TRBJ2-7
v_call: TRBV7-2
clone_size: NA
d_call: NA
cdr3_nt: TGTGCCAGCAGCTTAGAAAGGGACTTTCCCTACGAGCAGTACTTC
cdr3_aa: CASSLERDFPYEQYF

cdr3_length: 12
j_call: TRBJ2-1
v_call: TRBV9
clone_size: NA
d_call: NA
cdr3_nt: TGTGCCAGCAGCGTAATTAACAATGAGCAGTTCTTC
cdr3_aa: CASSVINNEQFF

cdr3_length: 22
j_call: TRBJ1-4
v_call: TRBV2
clone_size: medium-sized
d_call: NA
cdr3_nt: TGTGCCAGCAGTGACCCCGTCCTAGGGATGATTCCTCTATTTCGCGGGGGCGAAAAACTGTTTTTT
cdr3_aa: CASSDPVLGMIPLFRGGEKLFF

cdr3_length: 13
j_call: TRBJ2-7
v_call: TRBV4-3
clone_size: NA
d_call: NA
cdr3_nt: TGCGCCAGCAGCCCGAAGGCGCGCTACGAGCAGTACTTC
cdr3_aa: CASSPKARYEQYF

cdr3_length: 16
j_call: TRBJ2-7
v_call: TRBV6-5
clone_size: NA
d_call: NA
cdr3_nt: TGTGCCAGCAGTTACTCAGCTAATGCGGGAAGCTACGAGCAGTACTTC
cdr3_aa: CASSYSANAGSYEQYF

cdr3_length: 14
j_call: TRBJ2-5
v_call: TRBV11-2
clone_size: NA
d_call: NA
cdr3_nt: TGTGCCAGCACCACCCCGAAAGAGGGGGAGACCCAGTACTTC
cdr3_aa: CASTTPKEGETQYF

cdr3_length: 16
j_call: TRBJ1-2
v_call: TRBV7-2
clone_size: NA
d_call: TRBD1
cdr3_nt: TGTGCCAGCAGCCTGGGGCCGGGACAGGCGCACTATGGCTACACCTTC
cdr3_aa: CASSLGPGQAHYGYTF

cdr3_length: 13
j_call: TRBJ1-2
v_call: TRBV11-1
clone_size: NA
d_call: TRBD1
cdr3_nt: TGTGCCAGCAGCCCGGACAGGGGGCTAGGCTACACCTTC
cdr3_aa: CASSPDRGLGYTF

cdr3_length: 15
j_call: TRBJ2-6
v_call: TRBV7-2
clone_size: NA
d_call: NA
cdr3_nt: TGTGCCAGCAGCCCCGACAGGTCAGGGGCCAACGTCCTGACTTTC
cdr3_aa: CASSPDRSGANVLTF

cdr3_length: 15
j_call: TRBJ2-1
v_call: TRBV7-9
clone_size: NA
d_call: TRBD2
cdr3_nt: TGTGCCAGCAGCTTAAAACTAGCGGCGGGGAATGAGCAGTTCTTC
cdr3_aa: CASSLKLAAGNEQFF

cdr3_length: 15
j_call: TRBJ2-2
v_call: TRBV5-4
clone_size: NA
d_call: NA
cdr3_nt: TGTGCCAGCAGCCGGGACATAGGGCTCACCGGGGAGCTGTTTTTT
cdr3_aa: CASSRDIGLTGELFF